The clone carrying this T cell receptor beta chain was seen a few times. What it binds is not known. V was shortened by 1 base and J by 0 bases, with 13 bases between the two germline ends. The CDR3 has 17 amino acids. The germline V gene has CDR1 LGHNA and CDR2 YNFKEQ. The data belong to a study of T cell responses to AZD1222 COVID-19 vaccine. Clones were read by immunoSEQ multiplex PCR, and TCRdb kept only the in-frame ones, dropping some. The table records over 150,000 clones, about 90% of them present only once. General study points: The study found Spike-specific TCR breadth and depth rose after two AZD1222 doses. Along spike, vaccine-associated CD4 TCRs were found throughout, with dominance at 160-218 and 743-854. Repertoires in all cases were sampled only once the peak T cell response had passed. Targets within unmutated variant regions were reportedly found for nearly half of spike-specific TCRs.

The genes are TRBV4-2 and TRBJ1-5; D is possibly TRBD1 (5 bases). This material consisted of peripheral blood, taken on day 0 of AZD1222 vaccination. This sequence originates from an adult in good health. The CDR3 is CASSQVEQGHSNQPQHF. The CDR3, as DNA: TGTGCCAGCAGCCAAGTGGAGCAGGGCCATAGCAATCAGCCCCAGCATTTT.